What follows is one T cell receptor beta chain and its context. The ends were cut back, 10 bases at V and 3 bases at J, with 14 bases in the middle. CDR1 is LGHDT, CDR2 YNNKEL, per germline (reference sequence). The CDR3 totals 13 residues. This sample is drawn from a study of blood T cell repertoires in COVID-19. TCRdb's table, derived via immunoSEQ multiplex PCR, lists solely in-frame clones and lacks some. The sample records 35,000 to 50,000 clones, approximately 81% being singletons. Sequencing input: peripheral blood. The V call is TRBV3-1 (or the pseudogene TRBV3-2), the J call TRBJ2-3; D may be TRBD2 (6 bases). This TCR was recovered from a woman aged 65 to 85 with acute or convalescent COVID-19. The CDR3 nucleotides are TGTGCCACTAGAGGTGGGGGGACAGATACGCAGTATTTT. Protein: CATRGGGTDTQYF.